This T cell receptor beta chain comes out of a study of T cells in localized non-small cell lung cancer. Whole-study findings and limits: Among blood samples, higher T cell density accompanied longer overall survival. Exceeding tumor, uninvolved adjacent lung had the highest T cell clonality.

Trimming removed 9 bases from V and 15 bases from J, with 14 bases in between. CDR3 length: 10 residues. From germline, CDR1 is LNHDA and CDR2 SQIVND (reference sequence). As for this clone: What it recognizes is unknown.

The protocol was immunoSEQ multiplex PCR, while the TCRdb copy is restricted to in-frame clones and leaves out a portion. This sample carries around 33,000 clones, over 75% of them seen once, and the ten largest clones take roughly 17%. The material sequenced was peripheral blood, taken before any cancer treatment. This sequence was found in an older male donor with stage III squamous cell lung carcinoma. The rearrangement links TRBV19 to TRBJ2-2; weak D call: TRBD2 (7 bases). CDR3 nucleotide sequence: TGTGCCAGCGGGGGGACACACTTGTTTTTT. As protein: CASGGTHLFF.